This passage covers 26 T cell receptor beta chains from one sample sequenced in a study of T-cell memory formation after mild COVID-19. MiXCR, run by TCRdb on the 5' RACE reads, gives a single entry per CDR3 protein. The profile shows more than 300,000 distinct CDR3 sequences, more than 13% of them singletons. Sequenced: PBMCs or a T cell subset sorted from them (not recorded which). The receptors shown here come from a man younger than 30 who had mild COVID-19 (a few samples of this study predate the infection). Cell type and time point are not known.

The gene calls are TRBV10-3 and TRBJ1-2, with unresolved D. Trimming took 10 bases from V and 0 from J, leaving 9 bases between them. The CDR3 runs to 12 residues. Germline CDR1 reads ENHRY; CDR2 reads SYGVKD. The CDR3 DNA is TGTGCCACCGCATCAGCTAACTATGGCTACACCTTC. Translating it yields CATASANYGYTF.

This clonotype was seen a handful of times. The genes are TRBV2 and TRBJ1-5, with D possibly being TRBD1 (6 bases). The CDR3 runs 14 residues. The V gene lost 5 bases and the J gene lost 4 bases, with 12 bases spanning the gap. Germline V gene sequence: CDR1 SNHLY, CDR2 FYNNEI. The CDR3 sequence: CASSNRVGNQPQHF. The DNA of the CDR3 is TGTGCCAGCAGTAACAGGGTCGGGAATCAGCCCCAGCATTTT. The full variable domain, completed using reference TRBV2 and TRBJ1-5, is EPEVTQTPSHQVTQMGQEVILRCVPISNHLYFYWYRQILGQKVEFLVSFYNNEISEKSEIFDDQFSVERPDGSNFTLKIRSTKLEDSAMYFCASSNRVGNQPQHFGDGTRLSIL.

This clonotype occurred a few times. This chain links TRBV7-9 with TRBJ1-3, with D unresolved. The CDR3 loop spans 14 amino acids. Trimming pared 8 bases from V and 0 bases from J, leaving 11 bases between. CDR1 is SEHNR, CDR2 FQNEAQ, per germline (reference sequence). CDR3 nucleotides: TGTGCCAGCTTGTTGTCTGTCTCTGGAAACACCATATATTTT. This sequence encodes CASLLSVSGNTIYF.

The chain combines TRBV5-4 with TRBJ1-2; 8 bases are a match to TRBD1. The CDR3 totals 15 residues. Germline CDR1 reads SGHNT; CDR2 reads YYREEE (reference sequence). V lost 3 bases, J lost 4 bases, and 8 bases stayed unmatched. CDR3 coding DNA: TGTGCCAGCAGCTCCCGGACAGGGAATAGCTATGGCTACACCTTC. This encodes CASSSRTGNSYGYTF.

This clonotype was counted between two and nine times. The chain joins TRBV6-5 to TRBJ1-1, with a possible D match to TRBD1 (6 bases). CDR3 size: 13 residues. V was shortened by 6 bases and J by 7 bases, with 15 bases between the two germline ends. Germline lookup yields CDR1 MNHEY and CDR2 SVGAGI. DNA for the CDR3: TGTGCCAGCAGCCCCCTCGGGACATTTGAAGCTTTCTTT. It translates to CASSPLGTFEAFF.

The CDR3 DNA follows: TGCAGTGCTAGAAGGACAGGTAACACTGAAGCTTTCTTT. Translating it yields CSARRTGNTEAFF. This chain links TRBV20-1 with TRBJ1-1; 7 nucleotides align to TRBD1. Trimming cost V 2 bases and J 2 bases; bases outside gene matches: 2. Germline CDR1 is DFQATT and CDR2 is SNEGSKA (reference sequence). This CDR3 region has 13 residues.

This clonotype has only a few counts. The chain uses TRBV7-6 and TRBJ2-1, with 7 nucleotides matching TRBD1. The germline V gene encodes CDR1 SGHVS and CDR2 FNYEAQ. J was trimmed by 9 bases and V by 1 base; bases with no gene match: 9. This CDR3 comprises 15 residues. CDR3 loop: CASSLGGDSGVEQFF. For the CDR3, the DNA is TGTGCCAGCAGCTTAGGAGGGGACAGTGGAGTTGAGCAGTTCTTC. The full variable domain, rest sourced from reference TRBV7-6 and TRBJ2-1, is GAGVSQSPRYKVTKRGQDVALRCDPISGHVSLYWYRQALGQGPEFLTYFNYEAQQDKSGLPNDRFSAERPEGSISTLTIQRTEQRDSAMYRCASSLGGDSGVEQFFGPGTRLTVL.

J is TRBJ2-5 and V is TRBV27; D not certain. Germline values: CDR1 MNHEY, CDR2 SMNVEV (reference sequence). This CDR3 spans 15 amino acids. Trimming pared 1 base from V and 0 bases from J, leaving 9 bases between. The CDR3 region is CASSLLVGNQETQYF. In nucleotides, the CDR3 is TGTGCCAGCAGTTTATTGGTTGGAAACCAAGAGACCCAGTACTTC.

Only a few counts were recorded for this clonotype. This rearrangement joins TRBV4-1 to TRBJ2-7; the match to TRBD2 covers 12 bases. V was pared by 8 bases and J by 6 bases, with 5 bases of the junction left unmatched. Germline lookup yields CDR1 MGHRA and CDR2 YSYEKL. This CDR3 contains 13 residues. CDR3 nucleotides: TGCGCCAGCTCCCTAGCGGGGGGGGCCGAGCAGTACTTC. Its translation: CASSLAGGAEQYF.

In this sample, this clonotype turned up a few times. The rearrangement links TRBV5-5 to TRBJ1-1, with D hard to call. V gave up 0 bases and J gave up 4 bases, with 10 bases separating them. The CDR3 length is 14 residues. Germline loops: CDR1 SGHKS, CDR2 YYEKEE (reference sequence). CDR3 DNA sequence: TGTGCCAGCAGCTTGGTTGGTAGTCCCACTGAAGCTTTCTTT. Translating gives CASSLVGSPTEAFF.

In its sample, this clonotype was seen a few times. The CDR3 DNA reads as TGTGCCAGCAGTACGACATTGGGGGACCGCTATGGCTACACCTTC. Its translation: CASSTTLGDRYGYTF. V and J are TRBV28 and TRBJ1-2, with D tentatively TRBD1 (5 bases). The germline V gene encodes CDR1 MDHEN and CDR2 SYDVKM. V was pared by 5 bases and J by 4 bases, with 17 bases between. This CDR3 spans 15 amino acids.

This chain links TRBV4-3 with TRBJ2-1; 13 bases fit TRBD2. CDR1 LGHNA and CDR2 YSLEER come from the germline V gene. This CDR3 is 16 amino acids long. Trimming at V came to 0 bases and at J to 15 bases, leaving 11 bases not matched to a gene. The CDR3 here is CASSQDRRTSGGVSFF. The CDR3 DNA reads as TGCGCCAGCAGCCAAGATAGGAGGACTAGCGGGGGCGTTTCGTTCTTC.

The chain carries TRBV7-9 and TRBJ2-1; TRBD1 matches at 9 bases. V lost 5 bases, J lost 1 base, and 9 bases stayed unmatched. This CDR3 spans 17 amino acids. Germline-derived CDR1 and CDR2 are SEHNR and FQNEAQ (reference sequence). The CDR3 loop reads CASSARAGTGSYNEQFF. Written as DNA, the CDR3 is TGTGCCAGCAGCGCCAGAGCCGGGACAGGGTCCTACAATGAGCAGTTCTTC.

The rearrangement uses TRBV25-1 and TRBJ2-3, with TRBD2 identical over 7 bases. Germline CDR1 MGHDK, CDR2 SYGVNS. CDR3 length: 14 amino acids. V gave up 6 bases and J gave up 0 bases; unmatched junction bases: 3. CDR3 DNA sequence: TGTGCCAGCAGGGGGACTACTAGCACAGATACGCAGTATTTT. Translated, it gives CASRGTTSTDTQYF.

This clonotype was seen a few times. The rearrangement joins TRBV9 to TRBJ2-3, with D unresolved. Germline V gene lookup returns CDR1 SGDLS and CDR2 YYNGEE. The V and J ends lost 0 bases and 5 bases respectively, with 7 bases between them. The CDR3 is made up of 13 amino acids. The CDR3 region is CASSVEKGDTQYF. CDR3 in DNA: TGTGCCAGCAGCGTAGAAAAGGGAGATACGCAGTATTTT.

This clonotype has ten or more counts. This rearrangement joins TRBV24-1 to TRBJ2-7; the D is unclear. This CDR3 region has 13 residues. Germline-derived CDR1 and CDR2 are KGHDR and SFDVKD. The V and J ends lost 4 bases and 4 bases respectively, with 10 bases between them. DNA for the CDR3: TGTGCCACCAGTGAATCGGACGGATACGAGCAGTACTTC. Protein product: CATSESDGYEQYF.

This chain connects TRBV18 to TRBJ1-5; 10 nucleotides match TRBD1. Trimming at V came to 3 bases and at J to 4 bases, leaving 3 bases not matched to a gene. Looked up from germline, CDR1 is KGHSH and CDR2 is LQKENI. The CDR3 covers 15 residues. CDR3 residues: CASSPDRGKNQPQHF. The CDR3 region has the DNA TGTGCCAGCTCACCGGACAGGGGGAAGAATCAGCCCCAGCATTTT.

This clonotype was detected only a few times. The gene calls are TRBV6-2 or TRBV6-3 and TRBJ2-7; perhaps TRBD2 as D (5 bases). In germline, CDR1 is MNHEY, CDR2 SVGEGT. Trimming stripped 2 bases from V and 0 bases from J, with 14 bases between. This CDR3 has 16 amino acids. The CDR3 sequence is CASSYPSERSSYEQYF. In nucleotides, the CDR3 is TGTGCCAGCAGTTACCCATCCGAGCGGAGCTCCTACGAGCAGTACTTC.

The chain uses TRBV6-2 or TRBV6-3 and TRBJ1-5; D may be TRBD1 (5 bases). Germline V gene data show CDR1 as MNHEY and CDR2 as SVGEGT. Trimming cost V 2 bases and J 4 bases, with 12 bases left between them. The CDR3 extends over 15 amino acids. CDR3 in amino acids: CASSYGWGYNQPQHF. The CDR3 region has the DNA TGTGCCAGCAGTTACGGGTGGGGGTATAATCAGCCCCAGCATTTT.

This clonotype was detected a few times. The rearrangement uses TRBV5-1 and TRBJ1-1; 7 bases agree with TRBD1. The CDR3 is 13 amino acids. Germline assignment: CDR1 SGHRS and CDR2 YFSETQ. V shed 6 bases and J 2 bases; nucleotides not matched to a gene: 4. The CDR3 sequence: CASKRDSNTEAFF. CDR3 in DNA: TGCGCCAGCAAGCGGGACAGCAACACTGAAGCTTTCTTT.

The chain carries TRBV5-1 and TRBJ2-3; 9 bases map to TRBD1. In germline, CDR1 is SGHRS, CDR2 YFSETQ. The CDR3 is 15 amino acids. The junction had 6 bases not matched to a gene; V was cut back by 4 bases and J by 3 bases. Here the CDR3 DNA reads TGCGCCAGCAGCCCGCGGGACAGGGAAACAGATACGCAGTATTTT. It yields the protein CASSPRDRETDTQYF.

Comments on this clonotype: A read error may produce the germline difference seen at one junction end. The V and J genes are TRBV5-1 and TRBJ1-1; tentatively, D is TRBD1 (5 bases). The V gene's germline CDR1 is SGHRS and CDR2 YFSETQ. The CDR3 extends over 14 amino acids. CDR3 in amino acids: CASSLGGGLTDAFF. For the CDR3, the DNA is TGCGCCAGCAGCTTGGGTGGGGGTTTGACTGACGCTTTCTTT.

This clonotype has only a few counts. V gene TRBV5-1 combines with J gene TRBJ2-2; D is ambiguous. Between the trimmed V and J ends, which lost 2 bases and 4 bases, there was a span of 9 bases. Germline V CDR1 and CDR2: SGHRS, YFSETQ. This CDR3 is built from 14 residues. CDR3 DNA: TGCGCCAGCAGCTTTCAAAGCCGCACCGGGGAGCTGTTTTTT. As protein: CASSFQSRTGELFF.

The CDR3 region is CASSYGTGGGYTF. As DNA, the CDR3 is TGTGCCAGCAGTTACGGGACAGGGGGTGGCTACACCTTC. The chain has TRBV6-6 and TRBJ1-2, with 11 bases matching TRBD1. Trimming cost V 2 bases and J 7 bases; bases outside gene matches: 0. The CDR3 runs to 13 residues. Germline CDR1 and CDR2: MNHNY and SVGAGI (reference sequence).

V and J are TRBV18 and TRBJ2-1; D tentatively fits TRBD1 or TRBD2 (5 bases each). The CDR3 runs to 14 residues. Per the germline V gene, CDR1 is KGHSH and CDR2 is LQKENI. Deletions cut 6 bases from V and 5 bases from J, with 14 bases between. CDR3 amino acids: CASSPSRGHNEQFF. In DNA, the CDR3 is TGTGCCAGCTCGCCCTCCCGGGGCCACAATGAGCAGTTCTTC. The variable domain in full, with the rest retrieved from reference TRBV18 and TRBJ2-1, is NAGVMQNPRHLVRRRGQEARLRCSPMKGHSHVYWYRQLPEEGLKFMVYLQKENIIDESGMPKERFSAEFPKEGPSILRIQQVVRGDSAAYFCASSPSRGHNEQFFGPGTRLTVL.

J is TRBJ2-7 and V is TRBV20-1, with no clear D. V dropped 3 bases and J dropped 2 bases, with 5 bases sitting between them. The CDR3 covers 11 residues. The germline V gene has CDR1 DFQATT and CDR2 SNEGSKA (reference sequence). The CDR3 sequence: CSASRTYEQYF. CDR3 in DNA: TGCAGTGCTAGTCGAACCTACGAGCAGTACTTC.